One sample yielded the 30 T cell receptor beta chains listed below, sequenced in a study of blood T cell repertoires in COVID-19. Some clones are missing from TCRdb's copy, which holds only in-frame ones; the method was immunoSEQ multiplex PCR. The table has tens of thousands of clones, roughly 80% seen once. The sequenced sample was peripheral blood. These receptors were obtained from a man aged 50-60 years with acute or convalescent COVID-19.

For the CDR3, the DNA is TGCGCCAGCAGCTCAGGTGACACTGAAGCTTTCTTT. This codes for CASSSGDTEAFF. The chain is built from TRBV5-1 and TRBJ1-1; D is unresolved. The CDR3 totals 12 residues. V dropped 3 bases and J dropped 3 bases, with 6 bases sitting between them. Germline assignment: CDR1 SGHRS and CDR2 YFSETQ.

The chain carries TRBV18 and TRBJ1-4, with a possible D match to TRBD1 (6 bases). Trimming shortened V by 0 bases and J by 4 bases, and 12 bases separated the two germline ends. This CDR3 has 16 residues. The germline V gene has CDR1 KGHSH and CDR2 LQKENI. The CDR3, as DNA: TGTGCCAGCTCACCACCTACAGGGACCCTTAATGAAAAACTGTTTTTT. Translation gives CASSPPTGTLNEKLFF. The full variable domain, completed using reference TRBV18 and TRBJ1-4, is NAGVMQNPRHLVRRRGQEARLRCSPMKGHSHVYWYRQLPEEGLKFMVYLQKENIIDESGMPKERFSAEFPKEGPSILRIQQVVRGDSAAYFCASSPPTGTLNEKLFFGSGTQLSVL.

The chain joins TRBV7-9 to TRBJ2-1; 13 bases align to TRBD2. CDR3 length equals 15 residues. CDR1 is SEHNR, CDR2 FQNEAQ, per germline (reference sequence). V dropped 5 bases and J dropped 5; count of bases not matched to a gene: 3. CDR3 protein: CASSGLAGANNEQFF. CDR3 nucleotides: TGTGCCAGCAGCGGACTAGCGGGAGCCAACAATGAGCAGTTCTTC.

The gene calls are TRBV6-2 or TRBV6-3 and TRBJ1-6, with D possibly being TRBD1 (6 bases). V was cut by 4 bases and J by 10 bases, with 20 bases left in between. Germline-derived CDR1 and CDR2 are MNHEY and SVGEGT. The CDR3 runs 16 residues. The CDR3 nucleotides read TGTGCCAGCAGTTCAGCTCGAGGGACATTACAGTCACCCCTCCACTTT. Amino acid sequence: CASSSARGTLQSPLHF.

The count of this clone is one. This chain uses TRBV4-2 with TRBJ2-7; D might be TRBD2 (6 bases). This CDR3 contains 13 residues. Per germline, CDR1 LGHNA and CDR2 YNFKEQ. Trimming stripped 0 bases from V and 6 bases from J, with 9 bases between. This chain's CDR3 is CASSQERAGEQYF. DNA for the CDR3: TGTGCCAGCAGCCAAGAAAGAGCGGGCGAGCAGTACTTC.

This clone has only one observation. The J gene is TRBJ2-7, the V gene TRBV7-2; D is possibly TRBD2 (6 bases). The CDR3 spans 15 residues. V was cut by 2 bases and J by 2 bases, with 13 bases left in between. CDR1 and CDR2 from the germline V gene are SGHTA and FQGNSA. The DNA for the CDR3 is TGTGCCAGCAGCTTAAGACTAGTAACCCCCTACGAGCAGTACTTC. Translated: CASSLRLVTPYEQYF. Using reference TRBV7-2 and TRBJ2-7 for the parts outside the CDR3, the full variable domain is GAGVSQSPSNKVTEKGKDVELRCDPISGHTALYWYRQSLGQGLEFLIYFQGNSAPDKSGLPSDRFSAERTGGSVSTLTIQRTQQEDSAVYLCASSLRLVTPYEQYFGPGTRLTVT.

V is TRBV5-1 and J is TRBJ2-2, with D perhaps TRBD2 (7 bases). V gave up 4 bases and J gave up 7 bases, with 20 bases separating them. CDR1 is SGHRS, CDR2 YFSETQ, per germline. The CDR3 spans 16 residues. The CDR3 protein is CASSLWGGAGDGELFF. The CDR3 DNA sequence: TGCGCCAGCAGCCTTTGGGGGGGCGCCGGGGACGGGGAGCTGTTTTTT.

V usage is TRBV18 and J usage is TRBJ1-2; D not certain. The CDR3 totals 14 residues. V lost 4 bases, J lost 4 bases, and 13 bases lay in between. CDR1 KGHSH and CDR2 LQKENI come from the germline V gene. The CDR3 DNA reads TGTGCCAGCTCACAGAGGAGAGAGGTCTATGGCTACACCTTC. It is translated as CASSQRREVYGYTF.

The chain employs TRBV5-1 and TRBJ1-1; 8 positions agree with TRBD1. The CDR3 runs to 13 residues. CDR1 is SGHRS and CDR2 is YFSETQ in the germline V gene. After removal of 4 bases from V and 6 bases from J, the junction contained 5 bases not matched to a gene. Here the CDR3 reads CASSQGQVSEAFF. The CDR3 DNA reads as TGCGCCAGCAGCCAGGGACAGGTCTCTGAAGCTTTCTTT.

The chain couples TRBV18 to TRBJ2-3; D might be TRBD1 (5 bases). V lost 3 bases to trimming and J lost 0 bases, with 13 bases between them. CDR1 is KGHSH and CDR2 is LQKENI in the germline V gene. The CDR3 has 16 residues. The CDR3 region is CASSPQGEPSTDTQYF. The CDR3 DNA follows: TGTGCCAGCTCACCCCAGGGCGAGCCTAGCACAGATACGCAGTATTTT.

This clone was seen only once. The V gene is TRBV15, the J gene TRBJ1-1; D uncertain. The CDR3 covers 15 residues. Germline CDR1 is LNHNV and CDR2 is YYDKDF (reference sequence). Trimming took 0 bases from V and 1 from J, leaving 9 bases between them. The CDR3 DNA is TGTGCCACCAGCAGAGAGCCCTATACGAACACTGAAGCTTTCTTT. The encoded protein is CATSREPYTNTEAFF.

The chain has TRBV29-1 and TRBJ1-2; perhaps TRBD1 as D (6 bases). The CDR3 sequence is 17 residues long. The V end was cut by 3 bases, the J end by 0 bases, with 20 bases between. Per germline, CDR1 SQVTM and CDR2 ANQGSEA. The CDR3 is CSVDGGGIWGSNYGYTF. The CDR3 DNA is TGCAGCGTTGATGGCGGGGGCATCTGGGGATCTAACTATGGCTACACCTTC.

V gene TRBV11-2 combines with J gene TRBJ2-1, with 8 bases matching TRBD2. The CDR3 has 16 amino acids. In germline, CDR1 is SGHAT, CDR2 FQNNGV. J was trimmed by 4 bases and V by 2 bases; bases with no gene match: 7. DNA of the CDR3: TGTGCCAGCAGCTTATCCGCTCAGCGGGAGTACAATGAGCAGTTCTTC. Its translation: CASSLSAQREYNEQFF.

The chain uses TRBV5-8 and TRBJ2-7; TRBD1 matches 10 bases. The CDR3 spans 14 residues. J gave up 4 bases and V 3 bases, and 4 bases lay outside the gene matches. Germline values: CDR1 SGHTS, CDR2 YDEGEE. CDR3 sequence (DNA): TGTGCCAGCAGCTCCCCGGGACAGGGGTACGAGCAGTACTTC. As protein: CASSSPGQGYEQYF.

This clone appeared once. The V call is TRBV21-1, the J call TRBJ1-2; the table calls TRBD1, which could not be checked here. TRBV21-1 is marked as a pseudogene. This CDR3 has 16 residues. CDR3 region: CASSSRGPCSCYGYTF. Here the CDR3 DNA reads TGTGCCAGCAGCAGCAGGGGGCCCTGCTCCTGCTATGGCTACACCTTC.

The chain joins TRBV4-3 to TRBJ1-3, with D perhaps TRBD1 (6 bases). The CDR3 is made up of 17 amino acids. Trimming shortened V by 1 base and J by 2 bases, and 15 bases separated the two germline ends. Germline CDR1 LGHNA, CDR2 YSLEER. The CDR3 nucleotides are TGCGCCAGCAGCCAAGGCGGGGGGGGCGCAGCTGGAAACACCATATATTTT. It codes for CASSQGGGGAAGNTIYF.

This chain's CDR3 is CASSYSVAGVQETQYF. The CDR3 region has the DNA TGTGCCAGCAGTTACTCGGTAGCGGGGGTCCAAGAGACCCAGTACTTC. The chain joins TRBV6-6 to TRBJ2-5, with 9 bases that match TRBD2. This CDR3 spans 16 amino acids. J lost 1 base, V lost 0 bases, and 3 bases had no gene match. Germline CDR1 is MNHNY and CDR2 is SVGAGI (reference sequence).

The V and J genes are TRBV11-3 and TRBJ2-1; 12 positions match TRBD2. Germline CDR1 SGHNT, CDR2 YENEEA. The CDR3 has 18 amino acids. With V trimmed by 4 bases and J by 3 bases, 10 bases remained unmatched. The CDR3 protein is CASSSILAGGLGYNEQFF. The CDR3, as DNA: TGTGCCAGCAGCTCCATACTAGCGGGGGGTCTTGGCTACAATGAGCAGTTCTTC.

This clone was detected only once. The J gene is TRBJ2-6, the V gene TRBV4-1, with 7 bases identical to TRBD1. There are 17 residues in the CDR3. The J segment lost 0 bases and the V segment lost 8 bases, leaving 10 bases of the junction unmatched. Looked up from germline, CDR1 is MGHRA and CDR2 is YSYEKL. The chain's CDR3 is CASLRDSSSSGANVLTF. The CDR3 region has the DNA TGCGCCAGCCTCCGGGACAGCTCCTCCTCTGGGGCCAACGTCCTGACTTTC.

The gene calls are TRBV5-1 and TRBJ2-3; 8 positions match TRBD1. V gave up 0 bases and J gave up 2 bases; unmatched junction bases: 5. This CDR3 has 16 residues. Germline assignment: CDR1 SGHRS and CDR2 YFSETQ. CDR3 bases: TGCGCCAGCAGCTTGGGGGCAGGGGGCCCCACAGATACGCAGTATTTT. Amino acid sequence: CASSLGAGGPTDTQYF. Complete variable domain (other parts from reference TRBV5-1 and TRBJ2-3): KAGVTQTPRYLIKTRGQQVTLSCSPISGHRSVSWYQQTPGQGLQFLFEYFSETQRNKGNFPGRFSGRQFSNSRSEMNVSTLELGDSALYLCASSLGAGGPTDTQYFGPGTRLTVL.

This rearrangement joins TRBV29-1 to TRBJ1-2; the match to TRBD1 covers 9 bases. Trimming removed 8 bases from V and 8 bases from J; junction bases left unmatched: 12. The CDR3 runs to 13 residues. Looked up from germline, CDR1 is SQVTM and CDR2 is ANQGSEA. CDR3 protein: CSTGQGTSGGYTF. In DNA form, the CDR3 reads TGCAGCACTGGACAGGGGACTTCAGGAGGCTACACCTTC.

This sequence joins TRBV11-2 and TRBJ2-5; 13 positions agree with TRBD2. Losses at the gene ends were 4 bases for V and 2 bases for J; bases not matched to a gene: 1. Germline V CDR1 and CDR2: SGHAT, FQNNGV. The CDR3 totals 15 residues. CDR3: CASSSTSGGQETQYF. Here the CDR3 DNA reads TGTGCCAGCAGCTCGACTAGCGGGGGGCAAGAGACCCAGTACTTC.

This chain links TRBV3-1 (or the pseudogene TRBV3-2) with TRBJ1-2, with D uncertain. CDR1 is LGHDT, CDR2 YNNKEL, per germline (reference sequence). The CDR3 extends over 15 amino acids. Deletions cut 3 bases from V and 7 bases from J, with 18 bases between. DNA of the CDR3: TGTGCCAGCAGCCACACCTCTCCGGGGATCTTTGGCTACACCTTC. Translating it yields CASSHTSPGIFGYTF.

In nucleotides, the CDR3 is TGTGCCAGCAGTTCGCTAGCGGGATCGGGGAATACGCAGTATTTT. Its translation: CASSSLAGSGNTQYF. The gene calls are TRBV28 and TRBJ2-3, with 9 bases aligning to TRBD2. The CDR3 consists of 15 residues. V gave up 4 bases and J gave up 7 bases; unmatched junction bases: 9. Germline CDR1 is MDHEN and CDR2 is SYDVKM.

A few counts support this clone. The chain combines TRBV14 with TRBJ2-7; 14 nucleotides match TRBD2. V gave up 4 bases and J gave up 6 bases; unmatched junction bases: 8. Per the germline V gene, CDR1 is SGHDN and CDR2 is FVKESK. The CDR3 length is 16 residues. The CDR3 reads CASSPGTSGRLSEQYF. DNA for the CDR3: TGTGCCAGCAGCCCCGGGACTAGCGGGAGATTAAGCGAGCAGTACTTC.

CDR3 region: CASSLAHGGNTEAFF. For the CDR3, the DNA is TGTGCCAGCAGCTTAGCACACGGGGGTAACACTGAAGCTTTCTTT. This chain connects TRBV7-6 to TRBJ1-1, with D perhaps matching TRBD1 (5 bases). Germline V gene sequence: CDR1 SGHVS, CDR2 FNYEAQ. The CDR3 is 15 amino acids. Deletions cut 0 bases from V and 2 bases from J, with 10 bases between. Looking up the rest from reference TRBV7-6 and TRBJ1-1 gives the full variable domain: GAGVSQSPRYKVTKRGQDVALRCDPISGHVSLYWYRQALGQGPEFLTYFNYEAQQDKSGLPNDRFSAERPEGSISTLTIQRTEQRDSAMYRCASSLAHGGNTEAFFGQGTRLTVV.

Details on this clone: The junction and the germline gene differ at one end; a read error may be behind it. J is TRBJ2-4 and V is TRBV4-3; TRBD2 agrees at 12 bases. Germline CDR1 is LGHNA and CDR2 is YSLEER. This CDR3 comprises 13 residues. The CDR3 here is CASSLGLAGIPDF. The CDR3 nucleotides read TGCGCCAGCAGCCTAGGACTAGCGGGGATTCCGGACTTC.

This chain connects TRBV6-1 to TRBJ2-2, with D perhaps TRBD1 (6 bases). The germline V gene has CDR1 MNHNS and CDR2 SASEGT. The CDR3 is 13 amino acids. The V end was cut by 3 bases, the J end by 11 bases, with 13 bases between. The CDR3 DNA reads TGTGCCAGCAGTGATAATTACAGGGTCGAGCTGTTTTTT. It translates to CASSDNYRVELFF.

J is TRBJ1-2 and V is TRBV7-2; D possibly corresponds to TRBD1 (5 bases). Trimming shortened V by 8 bases and J by 0 bases, and 25 bases separated the two germline ends. This CDR3 has 18 residues. Germline loops: CDR1 SGHTA, CDR2 FQGNSA. CDR3 DNA sequence: TGTGCCAGCGGAAAAGGGGTCCCCGGGTCTAGTACTAACTATGGCTACACCTTC. It codes for CASGKGVPGSSTNYGYTF.

This chain links TRBV28 with TRBJ1-2; the D is unclear. Between the trimmed V and J ends, which lost 6 bases and 0 bases, there was a span of 8 bases. CDR1 and CDR2 (germline): MDHEN, SYDVKM. The CDR3 runs to 13 residues. DNA for the CDR3: TGTGCCAGCAGGTACATTTCTAACTATGGCTACACCTTC. Its protein product is CASRYISNYGYTF.